The 10 T cell receptor beta chains below all came from one sample that was sequenced in a study of blood T cell repertoires in COVID-19. Sequencing was performed with immunoSEQ multiplex PCR; in TCRdb, only in-frame clones are kept and a portion is missing. Of 120,000 to 150,000 clones listed, more than 80% are singletons. Sequenced: peripheral blood. These receptors came from a human donor in a cohort sampled during active COVID-19.

J is TRBJ2-7 and V is TRBV28, with 8 bases identical to TRBD2. The CDR3 has 14 amino acids. With 5 bases clipped from V and 3 bases from J, the junction kept 6 bases outside the gene matches. CDR1 is MDHEN and CDR2 is SYDVKM in the germline V gene. Here the CDR3 DNA reads TGTGCCAGCAGTGTGGGACTAGAGGTCTACGAGCAGTACTTC. It yields the protein CASSVGLEVYEQYF. Combining the CDR3 with reference TRBV28 and TRBJ2-7 gives the whole variable domain DVKVTQSSRYLVKRTGEKVFLECVQDMDHENMFWYRQDPGLGLRLIYFSYDVKMKEKGDIPEGYSVSREKKERFSLILESASTNQTSMYLCASSVGLEVYEQYFGPGTRLTVT.

This clone was seen more than once but under ten times. This chain links TRBV11-2 with TRBJ2-1; 7 bases align to TRBD2. Germline V CDR1 and CDR2: SGHAT, FQNNGV. V lost 1 base and J lost 9; bases outside the gene matches: 6. The CDR3 is 14 amino acids. The chain's CDR3 is CASSLGLAAGEQFF. CDR3 bases: TGTGCCAGCAGCTTAGGACTAGCTGCCGGTGAGCAGTTCTTC.

The chain carries TRBV7-3 and TRBJ2-1; D call uncertain. Trimming left V 0 bases short and J 0 bases short, with 12 bases between. This CDR3 has 17 amino acids. Germline CDR1 SGHTA, CDR2 FQGTGA. CDR3 amino acids: CASSLTPAPSSYNEQFF. The CDR3 DNA reads TGTGCCAGCAGCTTAACTCCAGCGCCCAGCTCCTACAATGAGCAGTTCTTC.

This clone was seen a few times. The gene calls are TRBV6-2 or TRBV6-3 and TRBJ1-3, with D unresolved. The CDR3 extends over 16 amino acids. Germline lookup yields CDR1 MNHEY and CDR2 SVGEGT. Trimming took 6 bases from V and 0 from J, leaving 15 bases between them. In DNA, the CDR3 is TGTGCCAGCAGCCTCGACGGGAACCCCTCTGGAAACACCATATATTTT. Translating it yields CASSLDGNPSGNTIYF.

V usage is TRBV5-4 and J usage is TRBJ1-3; 10 nucleotides line up with TRBD1. This CDR3 comprises 17 residues. Per germline, CDR1 SGHNT and CDR2 YYREEE (reference sequence). Trimming removed 0 bases from V and 4 bases from J; junction bases left unmatched: 7. The CDR3, as DNA: TGTGCCAGCAGCTTGGCCGCGGGACAGGGGACCGGAAACACCATATATTTT. It yields the protein CASSLAAGQGTGNTIYF.

The chain uses TRBV6-6 and TRBJ2-1; 8 bases align to TRBD1. Losses at the gene ends were 6 bases for V and 6 bases for J; bases not matched to a gene: 4. Per the germline V gene, CDR1 is MNHNY and CDR2 is SVGAGI (reference sequence). The CDR3 length is 13 residues. Written as DNA, the CDR3 is TGTGCCAGCAGGACGGGACAGGCCAATGAGCAGTTCTTC. This translates into CASRTGQANEQFF.

The chain is built from TRBV11-2 and TRBJ1-3; TRBD1 is a possible D gene (6 bases). V dropped 10 bases and J dropped 0 bases, with 16 bases sitting between them. Germline CDR1 SGHAT, CDR2 FQNNGV. The CDR3 has 15 residues. This CDR3 reads CATSHDRSSGNTIYF. CDR3 nucleotides: TGTGCCACCTCCCATGACAGGAGCTCTGGAAACACCATATATTTT.

The chain carries TRBV25-1 and TRBJ2-5; TRBD2 matches at 12 bases. In germline, CDR1 is MGHDK, CDR2 SYGVNS. J was trimmed by 4 bases and V by 5 bases; bases with no gene match: 11. This CDR3 comprises 17 residues. The CDR3 protein is CASSLTSGRGSGETQYF. CDR3 DNA: TGTGCCAGCAGTTTGACTAGCGGGAGAGGCAGCGGAGAGACCCAGTACTTC. Full variable domain (missing parts from reference TRBV25-1 and TRBJ2-5): EADIYQTPRYLVIGTGKKITLECSQTMGHDKMYWYQQDPGMELHLIHYSYGVNSTEKGDLSSESTVSRIRTEHFPLTLESARPSHTSQYLCASSLTSGRGSGETQYFGPGTRLLVL.

The CDR3 spells CASSLERFLRSTDTQYF. For the CDR3, the DNA is TGTGCCAGCAGTCTTGAACGCTTCCTCCGGAGTACAGATACGCAGTATTTT. The genes are TRBV7-9 and TRBJ2-3; D remains ambiguous. Germline V gives CDR1 SEHNR, CDR2 FQNEAQ (reference sequence). Trimming removed 6 bases at V and 3 bases at J, with 22 bases between. The CDR3 spans 17 residues.

This chain uses TRBV3-1 (or the pseudogene TRBV3-2) with TRBJ2-5; a possible D gene is TRBD2 (5 bases). Germline assignment: CDR1 LGHDT and CDR2 YNNKEL (reference sequence). This CDR3 is 11 amino acids long. V dropped 6 bases and J dropped 5 bases, with 7 bases sitting between them. The CDR3: CASSTGETQYF. The CDR3 nucleotides read TGTGCCAGCAGTACGGGGGAGACCCAGTACTTC.